This is a list of T cell receptor beta chains from one sample in a study of blood T cell repertoires in COVID-19. Measured with immunoSEQ multiplex PCR; TCRdb has only the in-frame clones, and not every one. This table has 150,000 or so clones, about 80% appearing once. Sequenced sample: peripheral blood. All receptors come from a woman aged 60-75 years with COVID-19, enrolled during active disease. Each CDR3 is given with its conserved first and last residue. D genes are given only for firm matches. For some rows the clone size is stated as once, few or many, or as a class when expanded; others skip it.

D | size | length | J | V | CDR3 | DNA
TRBD2 | NA | 15 | TRBJ2-3 | TRBV27 | CASSLLAGLSDTQYF | TGTGCCAGCAGTTTATTAGCGGGATTGTCAGATACGCAGTATTTT
TRBD2 | NA | 16 | TRBJ2-1 | TRBV24-1 | CATSDSGTSGINEQFF | TGTGCCACCAGTGATTCAGGGACTAGCGGTATCAATGAGCAGTTCTTC
NA | NA | 17 | TRBJ1-1 | TRBV19 | CASSISRPGVSRTEAFF | TGTGCCAGTAGTATCTCTCGGCCGGGAGTGAGCAGGACTGAAGCTTTCTTT
NA | NA | 15 | TRBJ1-2 | TRBV5-1 | CASSLDRAALYGYTF | TGCGCCAGCAGCTTGGATCGAGCGGCCCTCTATGGCTACACCTTC
TRBD2 | NA | 15 | TRBJ2-1 | TRBV4-2 | CASSQQAGVLSEQFF | TGTGCCAGCAGCCAACAAGCGGGAGTTTTGAGTGAGCAGTTCTTC
TRBD1 | NA | 15 | TRBJ1-5 | TRBV6-1 | CASSEMTGGVEPQHF | TGTGCCAGCAGTGAAATGACAGGGGGAGTAGAGCCCCAGCATTTT
NA | NA | 13 | TRBJ2-1 | TRBV9 | CASSADPYNEQFF | TGTGCCAGCAGCGCAGATCCCTACAATGAGCAGTTCTTC
NA | NA | 14 | TRBJ1-2 | TRBV3-1/TRBV3-2 | CASSQGFSDYGYTF | TGTGCCAGCAGCCAAGGATTCAGTGACTATGGCTACACCTTC
NA | NA | 13 | TRBJ2-2 | TRBV7-2 | CASRPGVAGELFF | TGTGCCAGCAGGCCAGGCGTAGCCGGGGAGCTGTTTTTT
NA | NA | 15 | TRBJ1-1 | TRBV7-8 | CASSSFGGGYTEAFF | TGTGCCAGCAGCTCCTTCGGGGGGGGGTACACTGAAGCTTTCTTT
NA | NA | 15 | TRBJ2-5 | TRBV5-1 | CASSLAAERQETQYF | TGCGCCAGCAGCTTGGCTGCCGAGCGTCAAGAGACCCAGTACTTC
NA | NA | 14 | TRBJ1-3 | TRBV6-1 | CASSERGTRNTIYF | TGTGCCAGCAGTGAACGGGGGACCCGAAACACCATATATTTT
TRBD2 | NA | 15 | TRBJ2-1 | TRBV5-4 | CASSPSGSVGVEQFF | TGTGCCAGCAGCCCCAGCGGGAGCGTTGGGGTTGAGCAGTTCTTC
TRBD2 | once | 16 | TRBJ2-5 | TRBV27 | CASSLLWPRGGETQYF | TGTGCCAGCAGTTTGCTCTGGCCCCGGGGGGGGGAGACCCAGTACTTC
NA | NA | 16 | TRBJ1-1 | TRBV19 | CASSISGLGATTEAFF | TGTGCCAGTAGTATTAGTGGGCTTGGGGCAACAACCGAAGCTTTCTTT
TRBD1 | NA | 12 | TRBJ2-2 | TRBV12-3/TRBV12-4 | CASRDRARELFF | TGTGCCAGCAGGGACAGGGCTAGGGAGCTGTTTTTT
TRBD1 | NA | 15 | TRBJ2-2 | TRBV12-5 | CASGLVQGDTGELFF | TGTGCTAGTGGTTTGGTACAGGGGGACACCGGGGAGCTGTTTTTT
TRBD1 | NA | 14 | TRBJ1-4 | TRBV6-5 | CASSATGANEKLFF | TGTGCCAGCAGCGCGACAGGGGCTAATGAAAAACTGTTTTTT
TRBD1 | NA | 16 | TRBJ1-4 | TRBV5-5 | CASSFRGQGGGEKLFF | TGTGCCAGCAGCTTCCGGGGACAGGGAGGAGGGGAAAAACTGTTTTTT
TRBD1 | NA | 15 | TRBJ1-4 | TRBV30 | CAWSSLQGPSKKLFF | TGTGCCTGGAGCTCATTACAGGGGCCGTCTAAAAAACTGTTTTTT
TRBD1 | NA | 15 | TRBJ1-2 | TRBV6-5 | CASSTSRQGGYGYTF | TGTGCCAGCAGTACCTCCCGACAGGGAGGCTATGGCTACACCTTC
NA | NA | 13 | TRBJ1-3 | TRBV12-3/TRBV12-4 | CASSQRGGNTIYF | TGTGCCAGCAGTCAGCGCGGGGGAAACACCATATATTTT
TRBD1 | NA | 16 | TRBJ2-1 | TRBV7-8 | CASIQGVGQGYNEQFF | TGTGCCAGCATCCAAGGGGTAGGACAGGGGTACAATGAGCAGTTCTTC
TRBD1 | NA | 15 | TRBJ1-5 | TRBV18 | CASSRDRGNDQPQHF | TGTGCCAGCTCACGGGACAGGGGTAACGATCAGCCCCAGCATTTT
NA | NA | 15 | TRBJ1-2 | TRBV15 | CATSRDGGPLGGYTF | TGTGCCACCAGCAGAGATGGCGGGCCCCTAGGCGGCTACACCTTC
NA | NA | 15 | TRBJ2-5 | TRBV7-9 | CASSVSTSLQETQYF | TGTGCCAGCAGCGTATCGACATCCCTACAAGAGACCCAGTACTTC
NA | NA | 12 | TRBJ1-1 | TRBV29-1 | CSVVRGTTEAFF | TGCAGCGTTGTAAGGGGGACCACTGAAGCTTTCTTT
NA | NA | 15 | TRBJ2-6 | TRBV6-2/TRBV6-3 | CASSGQTSGANVLTF | TGTGCCAGCAGTGGACAGACCTCTGGGGCCAACGTCCTGACTTTC
TRBD1 | NA | 17 | TRBJ1-1 | TRBV27 | CASSIGTGQKVNTEAFF | TGTGCCAGCAGTATTGGGACAGGCCAAAAGGTGAACACTGAAGCTTTCTTT
TRBD1 | NA | 17 | TRBJ2-1 | TRBV6-4 | CASSLTGGSLGYNEQFF | TGTGCCAGCAGCCTGACAGGGGGCTCCCTCGGGTACAATGAGCAGTTCTTC
NA | NA | 16 | TRBJ1-2 | TRBV7-8 | CASSFRGGEANYGYTF | TGTGCCAGCAGCTTCCGCGGGGGGGAAGCTAACTATGGCTACACCTTC
TRBD1 | NA | 14 | TRBJ2-3 | TRBV2 | CASSGTGGTDTQYF | TGTGCCAGCAGTGGGACAGGAGGCACAGATACGCAGTATTTT
TRBD2 | NA | 16 | TRBJ2-1 | TRBV18 | CASSPIAGVRGSEQFF | TGTGCCAGCTCACCTATCGCGGGAGTTAGGGGTAGTGAGCAGTTCTTC
NA | NA | 12 | TRBJ1-1 | TRBV7-8 | CASSLPGYEAFF | TGTGCCAGCAGCTTACCGGGGTACGAAGCTTTCTTT
NA | once | 18 | TRBJ1-6 | TRBV19 | CASSIDLAGNSYNSPLHF | TGTGCCAGTAGTATAGACCTGGCAGGGAACTCCTATAATTCACCCCTCCACTTT
NA | NA | 16 | TRBJ2-1 | TRBV6-4 | CASSDGYGSSYNEQFF | TGTGCCAGCAGTGACGGGTACGGGAGTTCCTACAATGAGCAGTTCTTC
NA | NA | 12 | TRBJ2-3 | TRBV19 | CASNGQAGPQYF | TGTGCCAGTAACGGGCAAGCAGGGCCCCAGTATTTT
NA | few | 14 | TRBJ1-5 | TRBV5-1 | CASSLTLSNQPQHF | TGCGCCAGCAGCTTGACACTAAGCAATCAGCCCCAGCATTTT
NA | NA | 13 | TRBJ2-2 | TRBV29-1 | CSASTANTGELFF | TGCAGCGCGTCGACAGCGAACACCGGGGAGCTGTTTTTT
NA | NA | 14 | TRBJ1-2 | TRBV6-1 | CASSEAAFSYGYTF | TGTGCCAGCAGTGAAGCGGCTTTCTCCTATGGCTACACCTTC
NA | NA | 14 | TRBJ1-1 | TRBV4-2 | CASSQDPLNTEAFF | TGTGCCAGCAGCCAAGACCCCTTGAACACTGAAGCTTTCTTT
NA | NA | 15 | TRBJ1-6 | TRBV9 | CASSVAGFLNSPLHF | TGTGCCAGCAGCGTAGCAGGGTTTTTGAATTCACCCCTCCACTTT
NA | once | 15 | TRBJ1-1 | TRBV5-4 | CASSLEGRKNTEAFF | TGTGCCAGCAGCTTGGAGGGGCGAAAGAACACTGAAGCTTTCTTT
TRBD2 | NA | 15 | TRBJ2-1 | TRBV5-1 | CASGFGLALGNEQFF | TGCGCCAGCGGATTCGGACTAGCGTTAGGGAATGAGCAGTTCTTC
TRBD2 | few | 15 | TRBJ2-4 | TRBV18 | CASSHSGSSKNIQYF | TGTGCCAGCTCTCACAGCGGGAGCTCCAAAAACATTCAGTACTTC
TRBD1 | NA | 15 | TRBJ2-4 | TRBV5-1 | CASSLVGQGVDIQYF | TGCGCCAGCAGCTTGGTCGGACAGGGTGTGGACATTCAGTACTTC
NA | few | 16 | TRBJ1-6 | TRBV7-8 | CASSFTESSYNSPLHF | TGTGCCAGCAGCTTCACAGAGAGCTCCTATAATTCACCCCTCCACTTT
NA | NA | 19 | TRBJ2-6 | TRBV11-3 | CASSLVEELPRPGANVLTF | TGTGCCAGCAGCTTAGTAGAGGAGCTGCCTCGGCCCGGGGCCAACGTCCTGACTTTC
NA | NA | 12 | TRBJ2-7 | TRBV10-2 | CASSENNYEQYF | TGCGCCAGCAGTGAGAACAACTACGAGCAGTACTTC
NA | NA | 13 | TRBJ1-1 | TRBV27 | CASSLNMNTEAFF | TGTGCCAGCAGTCTCAACATGAACACTGAAGCTTTCTTT